This record looks at one T cell receptor beta chain sequence and its context. Its target is unknown. 5'RACE primed at constant segments yielded TCR alpha and TCR beta cDNA libraries bearing sample barcodes and UMIs. Using its own MiXCR run on the 5' RACE reads, TCRdb lists one record per CDR3 protein. The sample has hundreds of thousands of distinct CDR3 sequences, around a sixth seen once. These data come from a study of T-cell memory formation after mild COVID-19. Notes on the study in general: Clones which contracted sat mainly in CM and EM if CD4+, and in EMRA if CD8+. Proof of SARS-CoV-2 specificity was absent for the second-wave clones that crested on day 37.

Material: PBMCs or a T cell subset sorted from them (not recorded which). The sequence was collected from an adult woman who had mild COVID-19 (a few samples of this study predate the infection). Cell type and time point are not known.

This CDR3 is CASSSFGTGENNEQFF. CDR3 sequence (DNA): TGTGCCAGCAGCTCGTTCGGGACAGGGGAAAACAATGAGCAGTTCTTC. The J gene is TRBJ2-1, the V gene TRBV7-9, with TRBD1 matching over 10 bases. The V and J ends lost 4 bases and 5 bases, in that order; junction bases with no gene match: 8. Germline V CDR1 and CDR2: SEHNR, FQNEAQ (reference sequence). There are 16 residues in the CDR3.